Shown below are 15 T cell receptor beta chains from a single sample sequenced in a study of Ad26.COV2.S vaccination and SARS-CoV-2 variants. Regarding treatment: some 20 received Ad26.COV2.S at low or high dose, single or two shots; about 5 received placebo; per-sample allocation not given. The study sampled participants on day 63 after the first vaccine or placebo injection. Libraries were prepared by immunoSEQ multiplex PCR; TCRdb keeps only in-frame clonotypes and omits some of them. The table lists approximately 300,000 clones, around four fifths of them singletons. The sequenced sample was peripheral blood, obtained in a trial of Ad26.COV2.S vaccine versus placebo. These receptors all stem from a person aged 18 to 59 who received the Ad26.COV2.S COVID-19 vaccine or a placebo.

For the CDR3, the DNA is TGTGCCAGCAGCCAAGGCACGGCCTCTGGGGCCAACGTCCTGACTTTC. This translates into CASSQGTASGANVLTF. This chain joins TRBV3-1 (or the pseudogene TRBV3-2) and TRBJ2-6, with unresolved D. The germline gives CDR1 LGHDT, CDR2 YNNKEL (reference sequence). CDR3 length equals 16 residues. V was pared by 1 base and J by 0 bases, with 7 bases between.

The CDR3 loop reads CASSQVATGEDGYTF. CDR3 bases: TGCGCCAGCAGCCAAGTAGCTACAGGGGAGGATGGCTACACCTTC. The chain links TRBV4-1 to TRBJ1-2; 7 nucleotides align to TRBD1. Germline-derived CDR1 and CDR2 are MGHRA and YSYEKL. The CDR3 length is 15 residues. V was clipped by 1 base and J by 6 bases; unmatched bases: 8.

This clone was counted many times. V gene TRBV5-1 combines with J gene TRBJ1-2; D perhaps matches TRBD1 (5 bases). The V end was cut by 0 bases, the J end by 2 bases, with 8 bases between. CDR1 and CDR2 (germline): SGHRS, YFSETQ. This CDR3 spans 14 amino acids. CDR3 DNA sequence: TGCGCCAGCAGCTTGGAGCAGGGCAACTATGGCTACACCTTC. The encoded protein is CASSLEQGNYGYTF.

The table lists this clone with a count of one. The chain carries TRBV28 and TRBJ1-2; 8 nucleotides line up with TRBD1. V lost 5 bases to trimming and J lost 6 bases; unmatched junction nucleotides: 5. CDR1 and CDR2 (germline): MDHEN, SYDVKM. The CDR3 covers 13 residues. CDR3 DNA: TGTGCCAGCAGTCCAGGGGGCGAGGATGGCTACACCTTC. Amino acid sequence: CASSPGGEDGYTF.

This chain connects TRBV11-3 to TRBJ1-6; 9 positions match TRBD1. Per germline, CDR1 SGHNT and CDR2 YENEEA. The CDR3 extends over 16 amino acids. V trimming: 0 bases; J trimming: 10 bases; junction bases outside the gene matches: 7. This CDR3 is CASSLDFGQGNSPLHF. For the CDR3, the DNA is TGTGCCAGCAGCTTAGACTTTGGACAGGGGAACTCACCCCTCCACTTT.

This clone was counted between two and nine times. V usage is TRBV4-2 and J usage is TRBJ1-1, with 8 positions matching TRBD1. The ends lost 7 bases at V and 3 bases at J; junction bases unmatched: 13. CDR3 length: 16 amino acids. Germline V lookup: CDR1 LGHNA, CDR2 YNFKEQ. In nucleotides, the CDR3 is TGTGCCAGCACCCTTAGGGCAGGGGGCTTGGACACTGAAGCTTTCTTT. Residues: CASTLRAGGLDTEAFF.

On this clone: Within the sample, other DNA sequences also encode this same CDR3. The chain combines TRBV19 with TRBJ1-2; D unresolved. This CDR3 contains 13 residues. Germline loops: CDR1 LNHDA, CDR2 SQIVND (reference sequence). With 3 bases removed from V and 3 bases from J, the gap between germline ends came to 8 bases. The CDR3: CASSIAVDYGYTF. The DNA of the CDR3 is TGTGCCAGTAGTATTGCTGTCGACTATGGCTACACCTTC.

The chain joins TRBV4-1 to TRBJ1-2, with D uncertain. Trimming shortened V by 3 bases and J by 8 bases, and 16 bases separated the two germline ends. Germline CDR1 and CDR2: MGHRA and YSYEKL. The CDR3 is made up of 14 amino acids. CDR3 in DNA: TGCGCCAGCAGCCACGGCGCGGTCAAGCCGGGCTACACCTTC. This gives the protein CASSHGAVKPGYTF.

This chain links TRBV10-2 with TRBJ1-4; D possibly corresponds to TRBD1 (6 bases). V shed 3 bases and J shed 6 bases, with 11 bases lying between them. The CDR3 extends over 14 amino acids. Per the germline V gene, CDR1 is WSHSY and CDR2 is SAAADI. CDR3 coding DNA: TGCGCCAGCAGTGATGGGGGCTTTCATGAAAAACTGTTTTTT. Protein sequence: CASSDGGFHEKLFF.

The chain couples TRBV5-1 to TRBJ2-2; D is uncertain. CDR1 is SGHRS, CDR2 YFSETQ, per germline. V gave up 4 bases and J gave up 4 bases, with 8 bases separating them. The CDR3 is made up of 13 amino acids. The CDR3 spells CASSPRATGELFF. The CDR3 coding sequence is TGCGCCAGCAGCCCGCGAGCCACCGGGGAGCTGTTTTTT.

The genes are TRBV19 and TRBJ2-6; no firm D call. Trimming removed 6 bases at V and 0 bases at J, with 21 bases between. The CDR3 covers 19 residues. Germline assignment: CDR1 LNHDA and CDR2 SQIVND (reference sequence). DNA for the CDR3: TGTGCCAGTAGGTTCCGGATGGGGTCCTCGTACTCTGGGGCCAACGTCCTGACTTTC. This encodes CASRFRMGSSYSGANVLTF. Drawing the rest from reference TRBV19 and TRBJ2-6, the complete variable domain is DGGITQSPKYLFRKEGQNVTLSCEQNLNHDAMYWYRQDPGQGLRLIYYSQIVNDFQKGDIAEGYSVSREKKESFPLTVTSAQKNPTAFYLCASRFRMGSSYSGANVLTFGAGSRLTVL.

The rearrangement links TRBV29-1 to TRBJ2-7; D remains ambiguous. This CDR3 is 12 amino acids long. The germline V and J ends were trimmed by 7 bases and 4 bases, with 14 bases remaining between them. Germline CDR1 and CDR2: SQVTM and ANQGSEA. In nucleotides, the CDR3 is TGCAGCGCTGAGGCTGCGCCGTACGAGCAGTACTTC. The encoded protein is CSAEAAPYEQYF.

The chain carries TRBV19 and TRBJ2-1; 8 nucleotides line up with TRBD1. The V gene's germline CDR1 is LNHDA and CDR2 SQIVND (reference sequence). V shed 3 bases, J shed 1 base, and the junction held 8 bases outside the gene matches. The CDR3 extends over 17 amino acids. The DNA for the CDR3 is TGTGCCAGTAGTATCCACCCGCGGGACAGGTCCTACAATGAGCAGTTCTTC. Its translation: CASSIHPRDRSYNEQFF.

V usage is TRBV3-1 (or the pseudogene TRBV3-2) and J usage is TRBJ2-5; D not certain. Trimming shortened V by 0 bases and J by 3 bases, and 8 bases separated the two germline ends. The V gene's germline CDR1 is LGHDT and CDR2 YNNKEL (reference sequence). This CDR3 is built from 14 residues. The CDR3 spells CASSQERWKETQYF. In DNA, the CDR3 is TGTGCCAGCAGCCAAGAGAGATGGAAAGAGACCCAGTACTTC.

This chain joins TRBV12-3 or TRBV12-4 and TRBJ1-2; 7 positions match TRBD1. V dropped 6 bases and J dropped 3; count of bases not matched to a gene: 1. The CDR3 consists of 12 residues. DNA for the CDR3: TGTGCCAGCAGGGGGACAGACTATGGCTACACCTTC. Translating it yields CASRGTDYGYTF.